This T cell receptor (beta chain) comes out of a study of regulatory T cells in long-lasting Graves disease. Time point specified: persistent/refractory GD, antithyroid drugs over 5 years with positive TRAb. RNA extracted from PBMCs served as the sequencing template. An endocrinology department located in Xi'an, China, was where the patients came from. The EDTA tubes were filled with 7 to 9.5 milliliters of drawn peripheral blood. Details on this clonotype: Its antigen is unknown.

Library construction for TCR beta used iRepertoire HTBI primers and Arm-PCR of CDR3 regions. TCRdb analysed the multiplex PCR reads with MiXCR anew, one entry per CDR3 protein. The sample has roughly 470,000 distinct CDR3 sequences; less than 25% are singletons. Between the trimmed V and J ends, which lost 4 bases and 6 bases, there was a span of 15 bases. The CDR3 totals 14 residues. CDR1 and CDR2 from the germline V gene are SQVTM and ANQGSEA. Study-wide results and limits: Segments TRBV28, TRBJ1-2 and TRBJ2-5 showed preferential usage in persistent disease.

The source was peripheral blood mononuclear cells (PBMCs), collected when the disease was refractory, from a patient treated with antithyroid drugs. The chain couples TRBV29-1 to TRBJ1-4; D is possibly TRBD1 (6 bases). The clonotype comes from a female donor with Graves disease. The CDR3 DNA reads TGCAGCGTTGGGGCGGGGGGCCTTGATGAAAAACTGTTTTTT. It is translated as CSVGAGGLDEKLFF.